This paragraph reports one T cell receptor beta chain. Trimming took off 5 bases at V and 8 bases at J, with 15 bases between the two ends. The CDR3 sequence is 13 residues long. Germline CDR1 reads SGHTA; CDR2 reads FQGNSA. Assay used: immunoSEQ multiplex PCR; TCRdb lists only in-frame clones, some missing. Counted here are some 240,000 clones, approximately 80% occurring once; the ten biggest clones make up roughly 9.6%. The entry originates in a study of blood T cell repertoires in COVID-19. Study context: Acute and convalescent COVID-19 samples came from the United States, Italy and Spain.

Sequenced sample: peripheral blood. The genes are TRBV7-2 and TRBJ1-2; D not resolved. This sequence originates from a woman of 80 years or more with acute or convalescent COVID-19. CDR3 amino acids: CASSATIFGGYTF. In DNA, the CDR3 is TGTGCCAGCAGCGCCACAATTTTCGGGGGCTACACCTTC.